Below are 29 T cell receptor beta chains sequenced from a single sample in a study of T cell changes during pregnancy in multiple sclerosis. Produced via immunoSEQ multiplex PCR; TCRdb's table is partial and in-frame only. The sample holds 65,000 to 80,000 clones; less than 95% are singletons and the top ten take around 1.5%. Sequencing was performed on peripheral blood, taken in the third trimester of pregnancy. All receptors come from a female donor with multiple sclerosis, enrolled in a pregnancy study.

J is TRBJ2-2 and V is TRBV27; a weak D match, TRBD1 (5 bases). CDR3 size: 14 residues. Trimming pared 8 bases from V and 7 bases from J, leaving 17 bases between. The germline CDR1 and CDR2 sequences are MNHEY and SMNVEV (reference sequence). For the CDR3, the DNA is TGTGCCAGCGGGCGGACAAACGTCCACGGGGAGCTGTTTTTT. It codes for CASGRTNVHGELFF.

The chain couples TRBV19 to TRBJ2-6; tentatively, D is TRBD1 (6 bases). Per the germline V gene, CDR1 is LNHDA and CDR2 is SQIVND (reference sequence). Trimming shortened V by 6 bases and J by 1 base, and 10 bases separated the two germline ends. The CDR3 has 15 amino acids. The chain's CDR3 is CASRYRESGANVLTF. The CDR3 DNA sequence: TGTGCCAGTAGATACAGGGAATCTGGGGCCAACGTCCTGACTTTC.

The chain employs TRBV27 and TRBJ1-1; a weak D match, TRBD1 (5 bases). CDR1 and CDR2 from the germline V gene are MNHEY and SMNVEV (reference sequence). V was pared by 6 bases and J by 0 bases, with 11 bases between. This CDR3 is built from 14 residues. CDR3 region: CASSAGVLNTEAFF. CDR3 coding DNA: TGTGCCAGCAGCGCGGGGGTGTTGAACACTGAAGCTTTCTTT.

This sequence joins TRBV2 and TRBJ1-1; D perhaps matches TRBD1 (6 bases). Germline CDR1 and CDR2: SNHLY and FYNNEI. Deletions cut 1 base from V and 1 base from J, with 10 bases between. This CDR3 contains 15 residues. The CDR3 coding sequence is TGTGCCAGCAGTGAAGACTGGGGACAGAACACTGAAGCTTTCTTT. Translation gives CASSEDWGQNTEAFF.

The rearrangement joins TRBV4-3 to TRBJ1-1, with a tentative D call TRBD1 (5 bases). V lost 1 base and J lost 7, with 13 bases in between. CDR1 and CDR2 from the germline V gene are LGHNA and YSLEER. This CDR3 is built from 14 residues. CDR3 residues: CASSQGHPRGEAFF. CDR3 coding DNA: TGCGCCAGCAGCCAAGGACACCCTAGGGGTGAAGCTTTCTTT.

This chain links TRBV25-1 with TRBJ1-1; tentative D call: TRBD1 (5 bases). This CDR3 region has 16 residues. Trimming pared 8 bases from V and 4 bases from J, leaving 23 bases between. The germline CDR1 and CDR2 sequences are MGHDK and SYGVNS. CDR3 nucleotides: TGTGCCAGCCGGGGGTTTGAGGGGAGGGTAGGCACTGAAGCTTTCTTT. Its translation is CASRGFEGRVGTEAFF.

This chain joins TRBV10-1 and TRBJ2-1; D possibly corresponds to TRBD1 (6 bases). Germline values: CDR1 WNHNN, CDR2 SYGVQD (reference sequence). V lost 6 bases and J 2 bases, leaving 11 bases between the germline ends. CDR3 length equals 14 residues. The CDR3 loop reads CASSQQGTYNEQFF. The CDR3 DNA is TGCGCCAGCAGCCAACAGGGAACCTACAATGAGCAGTTCTTC.

This clone was detected only a few times. This chain uses TRBV7-2 with TRBJ1-5, with no clear D. The CDR3 sequence is 13 residues long. V lost 1 base and J lost 5, with 6 bases in between. Germline loops: CDR1 SGHTA, CDR2 FQGNSA. CDR3 coding DNA: TGTGCCAGCAGCTTAGGACTCGATCAGCCCCAGCATTTT. The encoded protein is CASSLGLDQPQHF.

DNA of the CDR3: TGTGCCAGCAGCCAAAGGATAGCGGGGGTATACAATGAGCAGTTCTTC. Encoded protein: CASSQRIAGVYNEQFF. The J gene is TRBJ2-1, the V gene TRBV7-2, with 9 bases that match TRBD2. V shed 5 bases, J shed 4 bases, and the junction held 9 bases outside the gene matches. CDR3 size: 16 residues. Germline CDR1 reads SGHTA; CDR2 reads FQGNSA.

This sequence joins TRBV4-1 and TRBJ1-2; no definite D call. Germline CDR1 reads MGHRA; CDR2 reads YSYEKL. The V end lost 0 bases, the J end lost 5 bases, and 10 bases lay between the germline ends. The CDR3 has 14 residues. Written as DNA, the CDR3 is TGCGCCAGCAGCCAAGAAAGTCGGAGGTATGGCTACACCTTC. This gives the protein CASSQESRRYGYTF.

The chain links TRBV9 to TRBJ2-7, with D possibly matching TRBD1 (6 bases). Trimming left V 3 bases short and J 5 bases short, with 27 bases between. This CDR3 is 18 amino acids long. The germline V gene encodes CDR1 SGDLS and CDR2 YYNGEE. The CDR3 DNA follows: TGTGCCAGCAGCGAACCCCTCATCGTGGGGGCGCCGATCAACGAGCAGTACTTC. Protein: CASSEPLIVGAPINEQYF.

The rearrangement links TRBV5-4 to TRBJ2-7, with D possibly TRBD2 on 5 matching bases. The CDR3 runs to 14 residues. Germline values: CDR1 SGHNT, CDR2 YYREEE (reference sequence). The germline V and J ends were trimmed by 0 bases and 3 bases, with 10 bases remaining between them. This CDR3 is CASSLGTGNYEQYF. CDR3 DNA sequence: TGTGCCAGCAGCTTGGGAACGGGAAACTACGAGCAGTACTTC.

The chain is built from TRBV7-8 and TRBJ2-7, with D perhaps TRBD2 (6 bases). In germline, CDR1 is SGHVS, CDR2 FQNEAQ. The CDR3 totals 14 residues. The V end lost 2 bases, the J end lost 4 bases, and 12 bases lay between the germline ends. CDR3 sequence reads: CASSLRPLAYEQYF. CDR3 coding DNA: TGTGCCAGCAGCTTAAGACCGCTAGCGTACGAGCAGTACTTC.

V and J are TRBV19 and TRBJ2-5, with TRBD1 matching over 8 bases. Germline assignment: CDR1 LNHDA and CDR2 SQIVND (reference sequence). The CDR3 consists of 16 residues. V lost 3 bases and J lost 5; bases outside the gene matches: 11. The CDR3 nucleotides are TGTGCCAGTAGTATTGGCGGACAGGGCGTTTCGGAGACCCAGTACTTC. Residues: CASSIGGQGVSETQYF.

Only one count was recorded for this clone. V is TRBV7-9 and J is TRBJ1-1, with D tentatively TRBD1 (6 bases). Germline-derived CDR1 and CDR2 are SEHNR and FQNEAQ (reference sequence). Trimming took off 5 bases at V and 3 bases at J, with 16 bases between the two ends. The CDR3 has 15 residues. DNA for the CDR3: TGTGCCAGCAGCGCCGACAGGCCTCGTGACACTGAAGCTTTCTTT. It specifies CASSADRPRDTEAFF.

J is TRBJ1-3 and V is TRBV7-3; D ambiguous. CDR3 length: 16 residues. Between the trimmed V and J ends, which lost 3 bases and 0 bases, there was a span of 12 bases. From germline, CDR1 is SGHTA and CDR2 FQGTGA. CDR3 coding DNA: TGTGCCAGCAGCTTGGGCCCCTTGAGCTCTGGAAACACCATATATTTT. It translates to CASSLGPLSSGNTIYF.

In DNA, the CDR3 is TGTGCCAGCAGTGAAGCTATGCTAGCGGGGGGACAAGAGACCCAGTACTTC. Amino acids: CASSEAMLAGGQETQYF. The chain recombines TRBV6-1 with TRBJ2-5; 11 bases are shared with TRBD2. The CDR3 length is 17 residues. J lost 2 bases, V lost 0 bases, and 5 bases had no gene match. Germline CDR1 is MNHNS and CDR2 is SASEGT.

The chain is built from TRBV5-1 and TRBJ1-2; D is uncertain. Germline V gene data show CDR1 as SGHRS and CDR2 as YFSETQ. This CDR3 comprises 13 residues. V gave up 3 bases and J gave up 4 bases, with 10 bases separating them. The CDR3 spells CASSSEVRYGYTF. In DNA, the CDR3 is TGCGCCAGCAGCTCAGAAGTCCGCTATGGCTACACCTTC.

The rearrangement joins TRBV5-6 to TRBJ2-7; 11 bases align to TRBD1. The CDR3 is 14 residues long. The V gene's germline CDR1 is SGHDT and CDR2 YYEEEE. The trim removed 4 bases at V and 4 bases at J, leaving 4 bases unmatched. The CDR3 region has the DNA TGTGCCAGCAGCCCCGGGACAGGGGGATACGAGCAGTACTTC. Translated, it gives CASSPGTGGYEQYF.

V is TRBV7-3 and J is TRBJ1-2; D is undetermined. This CDR3 is built from 12 residues. Germline values: CDR1 SGHTA, CDR2 FQGTGA. V shed 3 bases and J shed 6 bases, with 8 bases lying between them. The CDR3 coding sequence is TGTGCCAGCAGCTTCGGTAGCGATGGCTACACCTTC. Encoded protein: CASSFGSDGYTF.

J is TRBJ1-1 and V is TRBV6-5; D is uncertain. Germline V gene data show CDR1 as MNHEY and CDR2 as SVGAGI. V was trimmed by 0 bases and J by 1 base, leaving 9 bases between them. The CDR3 covers 15 residues. CDR3 loop: CASSYSRQRNTEAFF. CDR3 DNA: TGTGCCAGCAGTTACTCCAGGCAGAGGAACACTGAAGCTTTCTTT.

This sequence joins TRBV19 and TRBJ2-1, with 10 bases that match TRBD2. CDR1 is LNHDA, CDR2 SQIVND, per germline (reference sequence). The CDR3 is 14 residues long. V was clipped by 8 bases and J by 2 bases; unmatched bases: 3. The CDR3 DNA is TGTGCCAGTCGAGCGGGGGGGACCTACAATGAGCAGTTCTTC. Its translation: CASRAGGTYNEQFF.

The chain is built from TRBV13 and TRBJ1-2, with TRBD1 as a possible D gene (5 bases). This CDR3 has 16 residues. Germline-derived CDR1 and CDR2 are PRHDT and FYEKMQ (reference sequence). Trimming left V 0 bases short and J 2 bases short, with 13 bases between. CDR3 bases: TGTGCCAGCAGCTTAGGCCTACAGGCTATAAACTATGGCTACACCTTC. Encoded protein: CASSLGLQAINYGYTF.

The J gene is TRBJ2-2, the V gene TRBV5-1; no reliable D call. There are 14 residues in the CDR3. Trimming left V 5 bases short and J 11 bases short, with 19 bases between. The germline gives CDR1 SGHRS, CDR2 YFSETQ. The CDR3 sequence: CASSINGEAEELFF. CDR3 in DNA: TGCGCCAGCAGTATCAATGGCGAGGCCGAAGAGCTGTTTTTT.

The chain has TRBV30 and TRBJ2-1; the D gene is possibly TRBD2 (5 bases). The CDR3 consists of 16 residues. Trimming cost V 0 bases and J 0 bases, with 12 bases left between them. CDR1 and CDR2 (germline): GTSNPN, SVGIG (reference sequence). For the CDR3, the DNA is TGTGCCTGGAGTGTACCAGAAGGGAGCTCCTACAATGAGCAGTTCTTC. It codes for CAWSVPEGSSYNEQFF.

The chain joins TRBV19 to TRBJ2-1; TRBD1 agrees at 8 bases. Germline V CDR1 and CDR2: LNHDA, SQIVND (reference sequence). The V gene end was trimmed by 3 bases and the J gene end by 7 bases; junction bases not matched to a gene: 8. This CDR3 has 15 residues. The CDR3 spells CASSIGQGAVNEQFF. The CDR3 region has the DNA TGTGCCAGTAGTATTGGCCAGGGGGCCGTTAATGAGCAGTTCTTC.

The chain employs TRBV6-5 and TRBJ2-2; D is perhaps TRBD1 (5 bases). This CDR3 is built from 15 residues. V was cut by 0 bases and J by 2 bases, with 7 bases left in between. Germline CDR1 and CDR2: MNHEY and SVGAGI. CDR3 nucleotide sequence: TGTGCCAGCAGTTACTCGACAGTTAACACCGGGGAGCTGTTTTTT. It codes for CASSYSTVNTGELFF.

The chain couples TRBV6-6 to TRBJ2-1; 7 bases match TRBD1. CDR3 size: 16 residues. J was trimmed by 8 bases and V by 2 bases; bases with no gene match: 12. Germline loops: CDR1 MNHNY, CDR2 SVGAGI (reference sequence). CDR3 DNA sequence: TGTGCCAGCAGTTACCCCAGACAGGGTCAACGGGATGAGCAGTTCTTC. Residues: CASSYPRQGQRDEQFF.

The V call is TRBV27, the J call TRBJ1-5; no definite D call. The CDR3 runs to 18 residues. V was pared by 3 bases and J by 10 bases, with 28 bases between. Germline CDR1 is MNHEY and CDR2 is SMNVEV (reference sequence). This CDR3 is CASSFPPDGRDGYEPQHF. The DNA of the CDR3 is TGTGCCAGCAGTTTCCCCCCCGACGGGAGGGATGGGTATGAACCCCAGCATTTT.